A selection of T cell receptor beta chains follows, all from one sample in a study of blood T cell repertoires in COVID-19. This table comes from immunoSEQ multiplex PCR, and its TCRdb copy is limited to in-frame clones, with some not included. The sample has 270,000 or so clones; approximately 86% are singletons. Sequencing was done on a sample of PBMCs or T cells enriched from blood (not recorded which). Receptors were obtained from a young woman who had recovered from COVID-19. The CDR3 runs from the conserved cysteine through the conserved F or W. The order of the fields is clone size, J gene, D gene, V gene, CDR3 protein, CDR3 DNA. The D gene is left open where the match is weak. Size tells how often a clone was seen (once, few, many) or the class of an expanded clone, and some rows leave it out.

once,TRBJ2-7,NA,TRBV28,CASSLYRQSSYEQYF,TGTGCCAGCAGTTTATACCGACAGAGCTCCTACGAGCAGTACTTC
NA,TRBJ1-4,NA,TRBV5-1,CASSLSPTGVNEKLFF,TGCGCCAGCAGCTTGTCCCCGACAGGTGTTAATGAAAAACTGTTTTTT
NA,TRBJ2-7,TRBD2,TRBV27,CASSLHRGLAGGYYEQYF,TGTGCCAGCAGTTTACATCGGGGACTAGCGGGAGGTTACTACGAGCAGTACTTC
NA,TRBJ2-3,NA,TRBV5-4,CASSPLGREDTQYF,TGTGCCAGCAGCCCGCTGGGCAGGGAAGATACGCAGTATTTT
once,TRBJ2-5,NA,TRBV10-1,CASSEDSETQYF,TGCGCCAGCAGTGAGGACTCGGAGACCCAGTACTTC
NA,TRBJ2-2,NA,TRBV27,CASSLAGQITGELFF,TGTGCCAGCAGTTTGGCAGGGCAGATCACCGGGGAGCTGTTTTTT
NA,TRBJ2-5,TRBD2,TRBV12-5,CASGRLAGGQETQYF,TGTGCTAGTGGAAGACTAGCGGGGGGGCAAGAGACCCAGTACTTC
NA,TRBJ1-2,TRBD1,TRBV3-1/TRBV3-2,CASSQVLRETGDGYTF,TGTGCCAGCAGCCAAGTACTCCGGGAGACAGGGGATGGCTACACCTTC
NA,TRBJ2-7,NA,TRBV28,CASSSETYEQYF,TGTGCCAGCAGTAGCGAGACCTACGAGCAGTACTTC
NA,TRBJ2-1,TRBD2,TRBV10-3,CAISESKGLARNEQFF,TGTGCCATCAGTGAGTCGAAAGGACTAGCTCGCAATGAGCAGTTCTTC
NA,TRBJ2-5,NA,TRBV11-2,CASSLDPAGNMETQYF,TGTGCCAGCAGCTTAGATCCGGCAGGGAATATGGAGACCCAGTACTTC
NA,TRBJ2-5,NA,TRBV5-4,CASSLSGGRSFRTQYF,TGTGCCAGCAGCTTATCCGGGGGGCGAAGTTTTAGGACCCAGTACTTC
few,TRBJ2-3,NA,TRBV5-4,CASSLFRQSNTDTQYF,TGTGCCAGCAGCTTGTTCCGCCAGTCGAACACAGATACGCAGTATTTT
NA,TRBJ2-5,TRBD1,TRBV3-1/TRBV3-2,CASREETGGSGTQYF,TGTGCCAGCAGAGAGGAGACAGGGGGTTCAGGGACCCAGTACTTC
NA,TRBJ2-1,TRBD2,TRBV5-5,CASSLWVAGYNEQFF,TGTGCCAGCAGCCTCTGGGTAGCGGGGTACAATGAGCAGTTCTTC
NA,TRBJ2-1,NA,TRBV5-5,CASSLGRGAYNEQFF,TGTGCCAGCAGCTTGGGCAGGGGGGCCTACAATGAGCAGTTCTTC
NA,TRBJ1-4,NA,TRBV15,CATSSNRDRNEKLFF,TGTGCCACCAGCAGTAACAGAGACCGTAATGAAAAACTGTTTTTT
NA,TRBJ2-2,NA,TRBV9,CASSFVIQAGELFF,TGTGCCAGCAGCTTCGTTATTCAGGCCGGGGAGCTGTTTTTT
NA,TRBJ1-2,NA,TRBV25-1,CASSSHAGAGVPWHGYTF,TGTGCCAGCAGTTCCCACGCGGGGGCGGGTGTTCCATGGCATGGCTACACCTTC
NA,TRBJ2-7,TRBD2,TRBV19,CASSLASGSYEQYF,TGTGCCAGTAGTCTGGCTAGCGGGTCCTACGAGCAGTACTTC
NA,TRBJ2-2,NA,TRBV13,CASSLEAGWSGELFF,TGTGCCAGCAGCTTAGAGGCGGGATGGAGCGGGGAGCTGTTTTTT
once,TRBJ2-1,TRBD1,TRBV13,CASSPSGQGNNEQFF,TGTGCCAGCAGCCCCAGTGGACAGGGTAACAATGAGCAGTTCTTC
NA,TRBJ1-2,NA,TRBV27,CASSIDPAGSGYTF,TGTGCCAGCAGTATAGACCCTGCAGGTTCAGGCTACACCTTC
NA,TRBJ2-7,TRBD1,TRBV19,CASSIDHRQGYEQYF,TGTGCCAGTAGTATAGATCATCGACAGGGCTACGAGCAGTACTTC
NA,TRBJ1-4,NA,TRBV4-1,CASSQEGRGGEKLFF,TGCGCCAGCAGCCAAGAAGGGAGGGGGGGTGAAAAACTGTTTTTT
NA,TRBJ1-1,NA,TRBV2,CASSPREVRMNTEAFF,TGTGCCAGCTCACCCCGGGAGGTCAGGATGAACACTGAAGCTTTCTTT
NA,TRBJ2-1,NA,TRBV27,CASVPRQLTFSYNEQFF,TGTGCCAGCGTCCCGAGACAGCTTACTTTCTCCTACAATGAGCAGTTCTTC
NA,TRBJ2-1,TRBD2,TRBV5-8,CASSGLAGAQFLYNEQFF,TGTGCCAGCAGCGGACTAGCGGGGGCCCAGTTTTTATACAATGAGCAGTTCTTC
NA,TRBJ2-3,TRBD1,TRBV7-9,CASSTYRGRDTDTQYF,TGTGCCAGCAGCACCTACAGGGGCAGGGACACAGATACGCAGTATTTT
NA,TRBJ1-1,NA,TRBV25-1,CASSDRGRTEAFF,TGTGCCAGCAGTGATCGAGGGCGCACTGAAGCTTTCTTT
NA,TRBJ1-2,TRBD1,TRBV6-1,CASSERGTGLLANYGYTF,TGTGCCAGCAGTGAACGGGGGACAGGCCTGTTAGCTAACTATGGCTACACCTTC
NA,TRBJ2-7,TRBD2,TRBV7-2,CASSLELADFSEQYF,TGTGCCAGCAGCTTAGAACTAGCGGACTTCTCCGAGCAGTACTTC
NA,TRBJ2-1,TRBD1,TRBV15,CATGRDREANEQFF,TGTGCCACCGGCCGGGACAGGGAAGCGAATGAGCAGTTCTTC
NA,TRBJ1-1,NA,TRBV20-1,CSAADNTEAFF,TGCAGTGCTGCAGATAACACTGAAGCTTTCTTT
NA,TRBJ2-1,NA,TRBV10-3,CAISYIAASSYNEQFF,TGTGCCATCAGCTATATAGCGGCCAGCTCCTACAATGAGCAGTTCTTC
NA,TRBJ2-6,TRBD1,TRBV29-1,CSVEGQGSGANVLTF,TGCAGCGTTGAGGGACAGGGCAGTGGGGCCAACGTCCTGACTTTC
NA,TRBJ2-1,NA,TRBV5-1,CASSPDSGGGSEQFF,TGCGCCAGCAGCCCAGACTCAGGGGGAGGTAGTGAGCAGTTCTTC
NA,TRBJ1-6,NA,TRBV7-2,CASSLGGEDSPLHF,TGTGCCAGCAGCTTAGGTGGGGAGGATTCACCCCTCCACTTT
NA,TRBJ1-1,NA,TRBV21-1,CASSKAGGLASTEAFF,TGTGCCAGCAGCAAAGCTGGAGGGTTGGCGAGCACTGAAGCTTTCTTT
NA,TRBJ1-5,TRBD1,TRBV4-2,CASSQDLRTGDSNQPQHF,TGTGCCAGCAGCCAAGATCTAAGGACAGGAGATAGCAATCAGCCCCAGCATTTT
NA,TRBJ1-6,NA,TRBV5-6,CASSLGHLPLHF,TGTGCCAGCAGCTTGGGGCACCTGCCCCTCCACTTT
NA,TRBJ2-1,NA,TRBV7-8,CASSLEFGIHNEQFF,TGTGCCAGCAGCTTAGAGTTCGGGATACACAATGAGCAGTTCTTC
NA,TRBJ2-7,TRBD1,TRBV6-5,CASRQDRGSYEQYF,TGTGCCAGCAGGCAGGACAGGGGGTCGTACGAGCAGTACTTC
NA,TRBJ2-2,TRBD1,TRBV28,CASRITGGRAGELFF,TGTGCCAGCAGAATAACAGGGGGCCGAGCCGGGGAGCTGTTTTTT
NA,TRBJ2-5,TRBD1,TRBV7-6,CASSLLHGTDQETQYF,TGTGCCAGCAGCCTACTCCACGGGACAGACCAAGAGACCCAGTACTTC
once,TRBJ2-3,NA,TRBV29-1,CSVDSQGTDTQYF,TGCAGCGTTGATTCTCAGGGCACAGATACGCAGTATTTT
NA,TRBJ2-1,NA,TRBV11-2,CASSLGGWPNEQFF,TGTGCCAGCAGCCTCGGCGGTTGGCCGAATGAGCAGTTCTTC
NA,TRBJ2-7,TRBD1,TRBV4-3,CASSHSGTGGYEQYF,TGCGCCAGCAGCCACTCCGGGACAGGGGGGTACGAGCAGTACTTC
few,TRBJ1-5,TRBD1,TRBV28,CASSLPRDSKHF,TGTGCCAGCAGTTTACCGCGGGACAGTAAGCATTTT
NA,TRBJ2-7,NA,TRBV28,CASSLWGGEQYF,TGTGCCAGCAGTTTATGGGGGGGCGAGCAGTACTTC